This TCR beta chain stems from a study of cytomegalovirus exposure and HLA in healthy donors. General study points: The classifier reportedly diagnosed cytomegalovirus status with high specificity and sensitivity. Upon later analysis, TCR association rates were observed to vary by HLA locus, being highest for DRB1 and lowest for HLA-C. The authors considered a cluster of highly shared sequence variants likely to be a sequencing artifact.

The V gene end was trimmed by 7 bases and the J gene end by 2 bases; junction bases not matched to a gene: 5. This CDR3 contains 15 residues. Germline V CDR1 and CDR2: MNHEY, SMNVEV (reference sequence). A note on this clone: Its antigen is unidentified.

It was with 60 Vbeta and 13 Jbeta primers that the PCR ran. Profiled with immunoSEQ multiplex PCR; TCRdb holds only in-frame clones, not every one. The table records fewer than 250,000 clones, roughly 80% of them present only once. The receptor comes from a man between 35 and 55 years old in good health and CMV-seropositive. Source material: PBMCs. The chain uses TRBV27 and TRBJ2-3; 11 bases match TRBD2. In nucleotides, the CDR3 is TGTGCCAGCACCGGGACTAGCGGACACACAGATACGCAGTATTTT. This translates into CASTGTSGHTDTQYF.